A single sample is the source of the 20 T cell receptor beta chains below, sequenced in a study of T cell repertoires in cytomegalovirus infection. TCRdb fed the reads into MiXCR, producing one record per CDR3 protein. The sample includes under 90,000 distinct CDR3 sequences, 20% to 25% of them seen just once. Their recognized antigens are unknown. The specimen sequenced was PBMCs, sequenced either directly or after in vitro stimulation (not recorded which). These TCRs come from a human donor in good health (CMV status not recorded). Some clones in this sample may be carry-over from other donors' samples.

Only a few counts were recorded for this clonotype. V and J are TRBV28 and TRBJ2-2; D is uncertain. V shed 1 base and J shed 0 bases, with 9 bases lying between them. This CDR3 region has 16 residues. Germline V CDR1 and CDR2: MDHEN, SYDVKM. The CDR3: CASSLSNRANTGELFF. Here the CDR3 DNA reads TGTGCCAGCAGTTTATCGAACAGAGCGAACACCGGGGAGCTGTTTTTT.

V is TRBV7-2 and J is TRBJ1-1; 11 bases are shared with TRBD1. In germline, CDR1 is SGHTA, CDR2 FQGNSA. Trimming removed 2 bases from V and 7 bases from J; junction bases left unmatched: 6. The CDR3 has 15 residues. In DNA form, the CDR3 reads TGTGCCAGCAGCTTATACGGACAGGGGGCGTTTGAAGCTTTCTTT. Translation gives CASSLYGQGAFEAFF.

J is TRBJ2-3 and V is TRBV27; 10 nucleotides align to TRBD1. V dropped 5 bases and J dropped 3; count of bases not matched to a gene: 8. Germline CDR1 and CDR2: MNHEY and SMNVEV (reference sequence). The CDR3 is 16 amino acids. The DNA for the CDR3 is TGTGCCAGCAGTCTTGATGGGGACAGGGGTACAGATACGCAGTATTTT. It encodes CASSLDGDRGTDTQYF.

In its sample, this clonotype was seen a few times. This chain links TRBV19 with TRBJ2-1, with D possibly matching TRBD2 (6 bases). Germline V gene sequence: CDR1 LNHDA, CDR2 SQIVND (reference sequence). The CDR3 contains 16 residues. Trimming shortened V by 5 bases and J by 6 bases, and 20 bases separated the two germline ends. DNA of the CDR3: TGTGCCAGTAGTCCCCGAGGTGCGGGACGGGCCAATGAGCAGTTCTTC. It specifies CASSPRGAGRANEQFF.

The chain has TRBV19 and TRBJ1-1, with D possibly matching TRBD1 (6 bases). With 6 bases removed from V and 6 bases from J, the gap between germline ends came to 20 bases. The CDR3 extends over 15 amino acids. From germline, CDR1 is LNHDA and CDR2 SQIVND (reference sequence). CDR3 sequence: CASSPKGGDPPEAFF. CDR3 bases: TGTGCCAGTAGCCCTAAAGGGGGAGACCCTCCTGAAGCTTTCTTT.

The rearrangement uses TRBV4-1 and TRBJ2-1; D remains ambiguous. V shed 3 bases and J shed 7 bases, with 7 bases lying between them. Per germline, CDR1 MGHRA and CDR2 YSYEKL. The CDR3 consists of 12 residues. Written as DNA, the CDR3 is TGCGCCAGCAGCCACTCGGCGAATGAGCAGTTCTTC. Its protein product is CASSHSANEQFF.

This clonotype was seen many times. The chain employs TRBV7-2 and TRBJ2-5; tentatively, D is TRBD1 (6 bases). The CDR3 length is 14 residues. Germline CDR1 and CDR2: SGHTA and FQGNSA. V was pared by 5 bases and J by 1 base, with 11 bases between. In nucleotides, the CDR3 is TGTGCCAGCAGCCTAACAGGGCTCCAAGAGACCCAGTACTTC. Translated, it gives CASSLTGLQETQYF.

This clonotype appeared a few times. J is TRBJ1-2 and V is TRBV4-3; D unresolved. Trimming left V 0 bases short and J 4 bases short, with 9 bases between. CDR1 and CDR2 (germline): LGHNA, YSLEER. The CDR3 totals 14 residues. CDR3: CASSQDPGPYGYTF. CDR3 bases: TGCGCCAGCAGCCAAGATCCAGGCCCCTATGGCTACACCTTC.

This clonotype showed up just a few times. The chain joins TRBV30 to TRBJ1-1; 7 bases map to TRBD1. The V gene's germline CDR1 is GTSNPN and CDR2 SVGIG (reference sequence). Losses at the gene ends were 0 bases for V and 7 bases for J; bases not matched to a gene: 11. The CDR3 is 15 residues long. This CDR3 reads CAWSVRRSGGNEAFF. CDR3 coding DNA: TGTGCCTGGAGTGTACGGCGGTCAGGGGGAAATGAAGCTTTCTTT.

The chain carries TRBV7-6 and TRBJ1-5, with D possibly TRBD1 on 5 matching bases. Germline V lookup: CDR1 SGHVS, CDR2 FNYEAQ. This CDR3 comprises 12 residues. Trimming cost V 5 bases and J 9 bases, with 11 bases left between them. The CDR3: CASSPPGGPQHF. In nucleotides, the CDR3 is TGTGCCAGCAGCCCACCTGGGGGGCCCCAGCATTTT.

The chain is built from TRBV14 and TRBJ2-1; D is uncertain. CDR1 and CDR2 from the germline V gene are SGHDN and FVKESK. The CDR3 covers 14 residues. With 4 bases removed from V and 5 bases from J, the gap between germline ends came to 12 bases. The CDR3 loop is CASSPDWDHNEQFF. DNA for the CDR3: TGTGCCAGCAGCCCCGACTGGGATCACAATGAGCAGTTCTTC. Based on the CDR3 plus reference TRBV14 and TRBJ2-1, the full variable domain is EAGVTQFPSHSVIEKGQTVTLRCDPISGHDNLYWYRRVMGKEIKFLLHFVKESKQDESGMPNNRFLAERTGGTYSTLKVQPAELEDSGVYFCASSPDWDHNEQFFGPGTRLTVL.

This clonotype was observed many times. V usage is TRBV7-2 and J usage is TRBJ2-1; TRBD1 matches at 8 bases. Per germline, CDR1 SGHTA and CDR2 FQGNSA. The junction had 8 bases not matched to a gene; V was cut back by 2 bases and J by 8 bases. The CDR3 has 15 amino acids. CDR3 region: CASSLRAGGKDEQFF. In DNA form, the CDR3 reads TGTGCCAGCAGCTTAAGGGCAGGGGGCAAGGATGAGCAGTTCTTC.

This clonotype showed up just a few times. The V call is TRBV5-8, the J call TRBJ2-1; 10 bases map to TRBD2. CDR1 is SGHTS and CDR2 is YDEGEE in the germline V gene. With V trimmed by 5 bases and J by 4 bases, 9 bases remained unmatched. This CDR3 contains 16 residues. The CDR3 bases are TGTGCCAGCAGTCGTGGACTAGCGGTCAGATACAATGAGCAGTTCTTC. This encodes CASSRGLAVRYNEQFF.

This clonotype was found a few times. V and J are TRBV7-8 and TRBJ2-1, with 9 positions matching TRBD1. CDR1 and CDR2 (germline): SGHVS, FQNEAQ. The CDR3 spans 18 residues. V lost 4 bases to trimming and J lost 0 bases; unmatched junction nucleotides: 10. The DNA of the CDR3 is TGTGCCAGCAGCTCACGAATGACAGGGGGGCGCTCCTACAATGAGCAGTTCTTC. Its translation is CASSSRMTGGRSYNEQFF.

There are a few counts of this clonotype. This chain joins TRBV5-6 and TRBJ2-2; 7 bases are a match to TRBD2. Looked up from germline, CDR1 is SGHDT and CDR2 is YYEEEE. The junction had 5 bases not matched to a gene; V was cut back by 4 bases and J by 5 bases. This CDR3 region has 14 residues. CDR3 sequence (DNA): TGTGCCAGCAGCCCATACGGGGGGACCGGGGAGCTGTTTTTT. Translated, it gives CASSPYGGTGELFF.

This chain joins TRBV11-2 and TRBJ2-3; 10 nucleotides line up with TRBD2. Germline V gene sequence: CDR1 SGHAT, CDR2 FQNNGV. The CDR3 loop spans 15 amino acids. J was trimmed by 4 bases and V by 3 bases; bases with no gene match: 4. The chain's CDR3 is CASSFLAGAPDTQYF. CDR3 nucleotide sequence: TGTGCCAGCAGCTTTCTAGCGGGAGCACCAGATACGCAGTATTTT.

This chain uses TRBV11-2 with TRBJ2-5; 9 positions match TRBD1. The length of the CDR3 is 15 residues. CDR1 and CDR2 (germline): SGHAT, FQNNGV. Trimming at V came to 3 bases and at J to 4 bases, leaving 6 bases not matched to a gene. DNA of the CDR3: TGTGCCAGCAGCTTCCTTACAGGGGGCGTAGAGACCCAGTACTTC. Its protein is CASSFLTGGVETQYF. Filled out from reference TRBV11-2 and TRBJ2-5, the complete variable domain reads EAGVAQSPRYKIIEKRQSVAFWCNPISGHATLYWYQQILGQGPKLLIQFQNNGVVDDSQLPKDRFSAERLKGVDSTLKIQPAKLEDSAVYLCASSFLTGGVETQYFGPGTRLLVL.

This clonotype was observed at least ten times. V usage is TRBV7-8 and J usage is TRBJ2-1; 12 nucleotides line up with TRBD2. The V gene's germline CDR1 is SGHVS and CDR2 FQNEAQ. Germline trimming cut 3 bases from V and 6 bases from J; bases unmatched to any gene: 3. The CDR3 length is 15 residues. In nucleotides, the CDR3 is TGTGCCAGCAGCTTCAGACTAGCGGGAGTCAATGAGCAGTTCTTC. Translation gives CASSFRLAGVNEQFF.

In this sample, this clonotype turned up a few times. The CDR3 spells CASSTGQGVRGEQFF. CDR3 nucleotides: TGTGCCAGCAGCACTGGACAGGGGGTTCGGGGTGAGCAGTTCTTC. This chain links TRBV6-2 or TRBV6-3 with TRBJ2-1; 10 bases map to TRBD1. Germline assignment: CDR1 MNHEY and CDR2 SVGEGT. This CDR3 is 15 amino acids long. V gave up 6 bases and J gave up 9 bases; unmatched junction bases: 11.

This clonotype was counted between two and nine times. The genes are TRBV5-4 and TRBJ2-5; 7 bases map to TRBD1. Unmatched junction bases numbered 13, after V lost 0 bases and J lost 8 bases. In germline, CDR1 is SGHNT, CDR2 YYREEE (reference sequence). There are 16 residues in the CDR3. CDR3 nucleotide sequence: TGTGCCAGCAGCTTGGATTTCACAGGGGTTGCGGAAACCCAGTACTTC. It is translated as CASSLDFTGVAETQYF.